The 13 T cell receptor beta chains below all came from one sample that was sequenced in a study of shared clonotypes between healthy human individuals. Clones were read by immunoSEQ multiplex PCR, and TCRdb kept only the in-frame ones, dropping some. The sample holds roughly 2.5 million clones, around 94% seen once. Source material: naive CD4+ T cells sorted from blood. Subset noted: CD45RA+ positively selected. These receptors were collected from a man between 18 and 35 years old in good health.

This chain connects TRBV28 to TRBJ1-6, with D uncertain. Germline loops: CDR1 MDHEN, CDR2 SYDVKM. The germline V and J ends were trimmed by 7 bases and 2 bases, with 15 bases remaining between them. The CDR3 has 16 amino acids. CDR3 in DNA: TGTGCCAGCACCTTGGCGGGGAATACCTATAATTCACCCCTCCACTTT. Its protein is CASTLAGNTYNSPLHF.

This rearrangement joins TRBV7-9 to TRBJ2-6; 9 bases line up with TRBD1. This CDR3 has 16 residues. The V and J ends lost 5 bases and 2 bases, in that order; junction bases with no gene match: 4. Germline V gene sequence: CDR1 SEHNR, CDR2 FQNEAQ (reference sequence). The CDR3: CASSAYRGPGANVLTF. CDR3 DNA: TGTGCCAGCAGCGCATACAGGGGGCCTGGGGCCAACGTCCTGACTTTC.

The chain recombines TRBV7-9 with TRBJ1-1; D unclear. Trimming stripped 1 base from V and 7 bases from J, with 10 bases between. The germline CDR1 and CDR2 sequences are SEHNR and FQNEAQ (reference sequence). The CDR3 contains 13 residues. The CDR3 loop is CASSLGGVGEAFF. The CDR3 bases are TGTGCCAGCAGCTTAGGTGGAGTAGGTGAAGCTTTCTTT.

The CDR3 DNA sequence: TGTGCCAGCAGCTTAGCCGGCCGGGGGGGGAGAGAGACCCAGTACTTC. It specifies CASSLAGRGGRETQYF. This chain links TRBV7-8 with TRBJ2-5, with 8 bases aligning to TRBD2. Looked up from germline, CDR1 is SGHVS and CDR2 is FQNEAQ. The V and J ends lost 0 bases and 4 bases, in that order; junction bases with no gene match: 7. The CDR3 has 16 amino acids.

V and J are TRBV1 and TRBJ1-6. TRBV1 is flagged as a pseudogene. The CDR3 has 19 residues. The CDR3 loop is CTSSQDNGPACPYNSPLHF. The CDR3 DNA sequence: TGCACCAGCAGCCAAGATAACGGACCGGCTTGCCCATATAATTCACCCCTCCACTTT.

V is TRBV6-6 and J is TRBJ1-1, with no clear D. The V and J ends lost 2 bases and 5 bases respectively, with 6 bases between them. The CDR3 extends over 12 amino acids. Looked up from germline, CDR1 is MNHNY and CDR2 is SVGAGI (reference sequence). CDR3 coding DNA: TGTGCCAGCAGTTACAGGAGTACTGAAGCTTTCTTT. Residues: CASSYRSTEAFF.

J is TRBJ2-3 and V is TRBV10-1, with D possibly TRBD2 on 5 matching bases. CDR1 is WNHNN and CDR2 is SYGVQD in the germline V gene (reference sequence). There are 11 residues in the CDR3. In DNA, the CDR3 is TGCGCTCCGGGGAATACAGATACGCAGTATTTT. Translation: CAPGNTDTQYF.

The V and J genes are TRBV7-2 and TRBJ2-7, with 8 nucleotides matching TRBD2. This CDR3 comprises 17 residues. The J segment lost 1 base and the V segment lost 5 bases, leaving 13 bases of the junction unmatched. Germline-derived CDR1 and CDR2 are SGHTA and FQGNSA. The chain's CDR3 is CASSPPLGLAGSYEQYF. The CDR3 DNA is TGTGCCAGCAGCCCCCCATTGGGGCTAGCGGGTTCCTACGAGCAGTACTTC.

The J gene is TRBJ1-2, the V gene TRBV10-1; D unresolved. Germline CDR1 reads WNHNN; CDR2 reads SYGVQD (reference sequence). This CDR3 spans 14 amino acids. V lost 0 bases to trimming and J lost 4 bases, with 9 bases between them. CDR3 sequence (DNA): TGCGCCAGCAGTGAGTCTGGCACGGCCTATGGCTACACCTTC. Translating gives CASSESGTAYGYTF.

The CDR3 bases are TGTGCCAGCATCGCCACGGGGGAGACTTTCTTT. Translating it yields CASIATGETFF. V gene TRBV28 combines with J gene TRBJ1-1; tentatively, D is TRBD1 (5 bases). V was clipped by 7 bases and J by 12 bases, with 15 bases between them. The germline CDR1 and CDR2 sequences are MDHEN and SYDVKM. This CDR3 has 11 residues. Supplemented by reference TRBV28 and TRBJ1-1, the full variable domain reads DVKVTQSSRYLVKRTGEKVFLECVQDMDHENMFWYRQDPGLGLRLIYFSYDVKMKEKGDIPEGYSVSREKKERFSLILESASTNQTSMYLCASIATGETFFGQGTRLTVV.

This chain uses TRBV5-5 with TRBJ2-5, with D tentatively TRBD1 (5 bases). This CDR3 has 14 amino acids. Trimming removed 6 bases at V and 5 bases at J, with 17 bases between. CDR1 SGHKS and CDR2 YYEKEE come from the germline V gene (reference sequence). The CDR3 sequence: CASNRQTPAETQYF. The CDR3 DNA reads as TGTGCCAGCAACAGGCAAACCCCCGCGGAGACCCAGTACTTC.

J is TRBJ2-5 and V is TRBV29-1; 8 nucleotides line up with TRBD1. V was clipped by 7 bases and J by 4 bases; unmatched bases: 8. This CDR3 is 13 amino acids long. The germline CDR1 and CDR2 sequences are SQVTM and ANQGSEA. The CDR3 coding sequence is TGCAGCGCCGGGACAGGAGTCAGAGAGACCCAGTACTTC. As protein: CSAGTGVRETQYF.

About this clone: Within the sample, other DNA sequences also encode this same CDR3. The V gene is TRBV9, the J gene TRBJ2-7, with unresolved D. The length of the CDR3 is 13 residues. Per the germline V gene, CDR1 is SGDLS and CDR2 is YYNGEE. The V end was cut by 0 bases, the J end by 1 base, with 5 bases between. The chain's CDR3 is CASSVGQSYEQYF. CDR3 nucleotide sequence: TGTGCCAGCAGCGTAGGGCAGTCCTACGAGCAGTACTTC. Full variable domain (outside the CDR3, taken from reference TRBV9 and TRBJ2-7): DSGVTQTPKHLITATGQRVTLRCSPRSGDLSVYWYQQSLDQGLQFLIQYYNGEERAKGNILERFSAQQFPDLHSELNLSSLELGDSALYFCASSVGQSYEQYFGPGTRLTVT.